This entry describes one TCR beta chain. The CDR3 totals 15 residues. Germline assignment: CDR1 SGHRS and CDR2 YFSETQ. V was shortened by 4 bases and J by 0 bases, with 11 bases between the two germline ends. This sample is drawn from a study of blood T cell repertoires in COVID-19. At the level of the study: Acute and convalescent COVID-19 samples came from the United States, Italy and Spain. Nucleic acid was either cDNA or gDNA, and it came from T cells, B-cell-depleted T cells, or PBMCs.

Assay: immunoSEQ multiplex PCR; the TCRdb copy retains only in-frame clones and omits some. This sample has about 100,000 clones, with 87% found just once. The specimen sequenced was peripheral blood. This sequence joins TRBV5-1 and TRBJ1-3; D is uncertain. The TCR originated in a man younger than 45 in a cohort sampled during active COVID-19. CDR3: CASSPSGFSGNTIYF. Written as DNA, the CDR3 is TGCGCCAGCAGCCCATCGGGGTTCTCTGGAAACACCATATATTTT.